A single TCR beta chain is shown here with its context. The specificity of this receptor is unknown. Within one base of it there is no much larger clone, and no base qualities were kept. The sample originates from a study of blood T cell repertoires in COVID-19 (dated by TCRdb to about 2020). Background on the whole study: Collaborator samples came from the United States, Italy and Spain and covered acute and convalescent phases of COVID-19. The dataset comprised deeply sampled blood TCRbeta repertoires from subjects exposed to, actively infected with, or recovered from COVID-19. A de-identified subject ID, COVID-19 status, age in years and sex were almost always included in the sample metadata. Samples came from the ongoing ImmuneRACE study (first 160 participants) plus 1,254 subjects from 6 global collaborators. The repertoires were released in a freely available public database intended as a resource for research on the immune response to SARS-CoV-2. Where available, HLA class I and class II types were taken from metadata supplied by the sample provider and were not determined by assay-based typing. The material from the prospective study consisted of cDNA or gDNA derived from T cells, B-cell-depleted T cells, or PBMCs. Overall results and qualifications from the work: The amount of clinical and demographic metadata varied by source and participant and was provided uncurated.

Collaborating institutions collected whole blood in K2EDTA tubes following their own protocols. Collaborator samples were shipped for TCRbeta analysis as frozen whole blood, isolated PBMCs, or DNA extracted from either sample type. V and J are trimmed by 3 bases and 2 bases, and the gene matches miss 6 bases of the junction. The CDR3 runs 15 amino acids, cysteine and phenylalanine included. This entry keeps only the CDR3 DNA: 45 bases, framed from base 1. CDR1 is given as DFQATT and CDR2 as SNEGSKA, both from the germline V gene (reference sequence). TCRbeta CDR3 regions were amplified from genomic DNA using the immunoSEQ Assay, a bias-controlled multiplex PCR. As for the original processing: Nucleated cell counts per sample were estimated from amplification of reference gene primers within the assay. Sequence reads were collapsed and filtered to measure the absolute abundance of every unique TCRbeta CDR3 rearrangement. For each sample, productive Simpson clonality was calculated by taking the square root of Simpson's diversity index across productive rearrangements. TCRdb mirrors the immuneACCESS table, restricted to in-frame sequences. Some clones are absent from its copies; in checked studies, under half trace to an unresolved V gene, and the reason for the others is unknown. The V and J calls and clone size are taken from that table; D and trimming were inferred from the DNA. Present in this sample are 34,000 or so clones, roughly 87% of which were seen just once. In total, the top ten clones hold around 1.8% of the sample.

The chain couples TRBV20-1 to TRBJ2-3, and TRBD2 aligns with 9 junction nucleotides. What was sequenced was peripheral blood. The clonotype comes from a man in his fifties or sixties with active or convalescent COVID-19. CDR3 sequence: CSASSLAGHTDTQYF. At the DNA level, the sequence is TGCAGTGCTAGTTCCCTAGCGGGACACACAGATACGCAGTATTTT.